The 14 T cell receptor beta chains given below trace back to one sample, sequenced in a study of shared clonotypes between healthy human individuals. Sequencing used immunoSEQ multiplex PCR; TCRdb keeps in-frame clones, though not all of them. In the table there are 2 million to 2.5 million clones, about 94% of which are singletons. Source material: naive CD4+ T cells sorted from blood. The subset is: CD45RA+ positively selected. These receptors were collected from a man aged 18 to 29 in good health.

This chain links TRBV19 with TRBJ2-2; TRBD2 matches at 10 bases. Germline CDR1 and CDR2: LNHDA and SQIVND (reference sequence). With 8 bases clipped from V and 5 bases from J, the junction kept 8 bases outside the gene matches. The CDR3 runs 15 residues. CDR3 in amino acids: CASGASGRWTGELFF. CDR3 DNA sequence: TGTGCCAGTGGTGCTAGCGGGAGATGGACCGGGGAGCTGTTTTTT.

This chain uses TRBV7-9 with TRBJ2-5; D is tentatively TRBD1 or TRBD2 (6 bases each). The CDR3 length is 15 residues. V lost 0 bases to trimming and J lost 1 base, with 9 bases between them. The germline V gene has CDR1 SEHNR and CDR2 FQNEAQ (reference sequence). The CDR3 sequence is CASSLAGGLQETQYF. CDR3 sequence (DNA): TGTGCCAGCAGCTTAGCGGGGGGCCTCCAAGAGACCCAGTACTTC.

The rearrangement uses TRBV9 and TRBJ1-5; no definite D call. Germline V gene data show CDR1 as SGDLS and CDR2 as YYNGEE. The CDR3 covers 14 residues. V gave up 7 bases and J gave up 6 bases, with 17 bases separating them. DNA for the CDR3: TGTGCCAGCGGCGCCAGCCCGTTAAGTCAGCCCCAGCATTTT. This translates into CASGASPLSQPQHF.

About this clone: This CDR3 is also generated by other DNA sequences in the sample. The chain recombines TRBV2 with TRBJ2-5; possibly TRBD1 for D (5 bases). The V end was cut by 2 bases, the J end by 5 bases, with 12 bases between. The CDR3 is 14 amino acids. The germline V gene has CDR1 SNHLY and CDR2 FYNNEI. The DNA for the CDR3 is TGTGCCAGCAGTGAACTCAGGGTGGGGGAGACCCAGTACTTC. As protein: CASSELRVGETQYF.

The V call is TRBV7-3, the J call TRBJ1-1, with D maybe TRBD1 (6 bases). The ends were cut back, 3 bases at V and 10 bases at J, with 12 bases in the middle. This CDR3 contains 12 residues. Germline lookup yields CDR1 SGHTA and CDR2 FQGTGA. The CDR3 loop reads CASSLEQGLAFF. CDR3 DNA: TGTGCCAGCAGCTTGGAACAGGGCCTAGCTTTCTTT.

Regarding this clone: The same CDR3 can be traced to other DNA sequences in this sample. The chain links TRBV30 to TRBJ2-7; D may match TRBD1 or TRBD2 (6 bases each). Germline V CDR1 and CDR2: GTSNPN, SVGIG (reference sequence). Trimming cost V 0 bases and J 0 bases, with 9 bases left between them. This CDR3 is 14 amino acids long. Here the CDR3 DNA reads TGTGCCTGGAGTGTAGGGGGAGGCTCCTACGAGCAGTACTTC. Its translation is CAWSVGGGSYEQYF.

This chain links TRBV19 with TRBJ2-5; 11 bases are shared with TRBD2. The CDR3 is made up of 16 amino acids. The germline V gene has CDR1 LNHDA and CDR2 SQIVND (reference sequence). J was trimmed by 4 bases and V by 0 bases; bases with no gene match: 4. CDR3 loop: CASSIDRLAGGETQYF. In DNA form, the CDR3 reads TGTGCCAGTAGTATAGATCGGCTAGCGGGAGGAGAGACCCAGTACTTC.

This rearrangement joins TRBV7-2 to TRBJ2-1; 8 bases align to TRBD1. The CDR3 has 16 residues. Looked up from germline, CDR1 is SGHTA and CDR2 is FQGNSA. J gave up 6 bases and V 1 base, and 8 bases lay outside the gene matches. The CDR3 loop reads CASSLDLTGVANEQFF. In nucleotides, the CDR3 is TGTGCCAGCAGCTTAGATTTGACAGGGGTAGCCAATGAGCAGTTCTTC.

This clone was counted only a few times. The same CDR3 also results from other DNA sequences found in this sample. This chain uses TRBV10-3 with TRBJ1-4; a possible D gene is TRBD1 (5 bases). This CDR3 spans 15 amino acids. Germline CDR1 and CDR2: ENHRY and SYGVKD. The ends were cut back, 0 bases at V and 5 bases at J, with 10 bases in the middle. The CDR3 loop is CAISESGGTNEKLFF. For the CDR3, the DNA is TGTGCCATCAGTGAGTCGGGAGGGACGAATGAAAAACTGTTTTTT.

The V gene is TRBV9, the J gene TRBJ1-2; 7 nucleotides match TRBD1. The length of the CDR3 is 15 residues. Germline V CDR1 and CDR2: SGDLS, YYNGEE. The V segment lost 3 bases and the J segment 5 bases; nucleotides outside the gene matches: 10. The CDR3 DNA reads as TGTGCCAGCAGCGCTGGCGGGACAGAGAATTATGGCTACACCTTC. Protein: CASSAGGTENYGYTF.

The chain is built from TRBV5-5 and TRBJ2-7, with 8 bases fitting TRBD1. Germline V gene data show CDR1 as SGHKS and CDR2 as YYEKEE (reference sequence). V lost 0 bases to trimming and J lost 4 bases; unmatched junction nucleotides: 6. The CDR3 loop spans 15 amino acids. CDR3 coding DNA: TGTGCCAGCAGCTTGGTATGGCAGGGGGCATACGAGCAGTACTTC. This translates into CASSLVWQGAYEQYF.

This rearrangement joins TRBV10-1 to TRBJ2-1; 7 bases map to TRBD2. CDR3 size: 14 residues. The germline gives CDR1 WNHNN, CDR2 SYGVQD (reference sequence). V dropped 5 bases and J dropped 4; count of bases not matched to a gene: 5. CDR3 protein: CASSSAGDYNEQFF. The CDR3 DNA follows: TGCGCCAGCAGTTCGGCGGGAGATTACAATGAGCAGTTCTTC.

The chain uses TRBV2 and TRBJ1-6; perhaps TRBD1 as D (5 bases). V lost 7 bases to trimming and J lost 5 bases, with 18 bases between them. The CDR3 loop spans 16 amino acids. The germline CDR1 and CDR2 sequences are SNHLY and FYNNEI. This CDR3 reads CASTLRRGLDNSPLHF. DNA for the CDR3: TGTGCCAGCACGCTACGGCGGGGCTTGGATAATTCACCCCTCCACTTT.

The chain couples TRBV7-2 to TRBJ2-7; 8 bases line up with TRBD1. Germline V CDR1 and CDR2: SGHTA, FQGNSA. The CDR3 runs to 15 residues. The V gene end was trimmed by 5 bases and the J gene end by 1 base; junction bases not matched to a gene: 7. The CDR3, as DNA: TGTGCCAGCAGCCCGGACAGGGCAACTTCCTACGAGCAGTACTTC. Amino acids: CASSPDRATSYEQYF.